Sequencing of this TCR beta chain was carried out in a study of cytomegalovirus exposure and HLA in healthy donors. Findings and limits, study-wide: According to reports, the classifier identified cytomegalovirus status with high specificity and sensitivity.

Germline V gene sequence: CDR1 SGHTA, CDR2 FQGNSA. The V and J ends lost 6 bases and 8 bases, in that order; junction bases with no gene match: 0. This CDR3 spans 11 amino acids. TCRdb keeps only in-frame clones here, not all; method: immunoSEQ multiplex PCR. The sample includes 200,000 to 250,000 clones, around nine tenths of them seen just once. Turning to this clone: What it binds is not known.

The TCR comes from a man between 18 and 35 years old in good health and CMV-seronegative. The sample was PBMCs. The rearrangement uses TRBV7-2 and TRBJ2-1; 8 bases are a match to TRBD2. In DNA, the CDR3 is TGTGCCAGCAGGCGGGGGGATGAGCAGTTCTTC. Amino acid sequence: CASRRGDEQFF.